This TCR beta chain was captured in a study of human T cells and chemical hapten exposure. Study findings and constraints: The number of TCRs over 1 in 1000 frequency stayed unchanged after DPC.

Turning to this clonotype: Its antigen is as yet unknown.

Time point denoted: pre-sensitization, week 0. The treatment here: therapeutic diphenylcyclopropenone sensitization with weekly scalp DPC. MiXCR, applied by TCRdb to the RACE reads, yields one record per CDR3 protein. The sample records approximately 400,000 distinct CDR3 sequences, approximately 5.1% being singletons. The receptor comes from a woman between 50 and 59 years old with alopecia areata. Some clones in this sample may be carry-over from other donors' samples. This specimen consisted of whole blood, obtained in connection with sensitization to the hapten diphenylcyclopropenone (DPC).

This CDR3 reads CAISEASGGFTYEQYF. The CDR3 DNA follows: TGTGCCATCAGTGAGGCCAGCGGGGGCTTTACCTACGAGCAGTACTTC. The chain uses TRBV10-3 and TRBJ2-7; 8 nucleotides match TRBD2. Per germline, CDR1 ENHRY and CDR2 SYGVKD. The CDR3 extends over 16 amino acids. Losses at the gene ends were 2 bases for V and 2 bases for J; bases not matched to a gene: 8.